The clone carrying this T cell receptor beta chain was seen only a few times. The antigen remains unidentified. Trimming removed 0 bases at V and 3 bases at J, with 12 bases between. Looked up from germline, CDR1 is LGHNA and CDR2 is YSLEER. The CDR3 covers 15 residues. A second PCR, run for roughly 7 to 12 cycles, used a sample-barcoded 5' primer plus a J-beta primer mix. TCRdb processed the 5' RACE reads anew with MiXCR; each CDR3 protein has one entry. Of some 1,500,000 distinct CDR3 sequences detected, about 42% appear once; the ten largest clones hold about 4%. This sample was included in a study of blood T cells in healthy people across ages. Study conclusions and caveats: Any conclusive comparison of naive versus antigen-experienced cells was prevented by using unsorted PBMCs.

This receptor was identified in a woman aged 18-29 years in good health. The chain combines TRBV4-3 with TRBJ2-7; D might be TRBD2 (5 bases). The specimen sequenced was blood. The chain's CDR3 is CASSQDARGLYEQYF. The CDR3 nucleotides read TGCGCCAGCAGCCAAGATGCACGGGGTCTCTACGAGCAGTACTTC.